One sample yielded the 5 T cell receptor beta chains listed below, sequenced in a study of cytomegalovirus exposure and HLA in healthy donors. PCR amplification relied on 60 Vbeta primers (plus 13 Jbeta primers). Generated by immunoSEQ multiplex PCR, the TCRdb table keeps only in-frame clones and is missing some. This sample carries about 160,000 clones, around 74% of them seen once, and the ten largest clones take about 1.3%. The sequenced sample consisted of PBMCs. These receptor sequences come from a woman aged 25 to 39 in good health and CMV-seronegative.

The chain uses TRBV21-1 and TRBJ2-7; the D call TRBD1 from the table was never checked on the DNA. TRBV21-1 is a pseudogene. The CDR3 contains 12 residues. The CDR3 coding sequence is TGTGCCAGCAGTTCGACAGAAGGCGAGCAGTACTTC. Protein product: CASSSTEGEQYF.

This clone was counted a single time. The chain links TRBV9 to TRBJ2-7; possibly TRBD2 for D (6 bases). Trimming shortened V by 0 bases and J by 7 bases, and 11 bases separated the two germline ends. Germline lookup yields CDR1 SGDLS and CDR2 YYNGEE. The CDR3 is 13 residues long. The DNA for the CDR3 is TGTGCCAGCAGCGTAGCTATGGGGGGAGAGCAGTACTTC. Translation gives CASSVAMGGEQYF.

The chain joins TRBV30 to TRBJ1-3; D is ambiguous. Germline V lookup: CDR1 GTSNPN, CDR2 SVGIG (reference sequence). This CDR3 has 14 amino acids. The V gene lost 0 bases and the J gene lost 6 bases, with 12 bases spanning the gap. The CDR3 region is CAWSVSGHENTIYF. The CDR3 DNA sequence: TGTGCCTGGAGTGTGTCGGGTCATGAAAACACCATATATTTT.

The chain recombines TRBV5-1 with TRBJ2-5; TRBD1 is a possible D gene (6 bases). The J call may be mistaken, given a closer DNA end match to TRBJ2-7. The germline gives CDR1 SGHRS, CDR2 YFSETQ. The CDR3 has 15 amino acids. The CDR3 region is CASSRGGRGTYEQYF. DNA for the CDR3: TGCGCCAGCAGCCGCGGCGGCAGGGGAACTTACGAGCAGTACTTC.

The J gene is TRBJ2-1, the V gene TRBV5-1, with D uncertain. In germline, CDR1 is SGHRS, CDR2 YFSETQ. The CDR3 has 13 residues. V gave up 2 bases and J gave up 6 bases, with 9 bases separating them. The CDR3 protein is CASSFELRNEQFF. In DNA form, the CDR3 reads TGCGCCAGCAGCTTTGAACTCCGCAATGAGCAGTTCTTC.